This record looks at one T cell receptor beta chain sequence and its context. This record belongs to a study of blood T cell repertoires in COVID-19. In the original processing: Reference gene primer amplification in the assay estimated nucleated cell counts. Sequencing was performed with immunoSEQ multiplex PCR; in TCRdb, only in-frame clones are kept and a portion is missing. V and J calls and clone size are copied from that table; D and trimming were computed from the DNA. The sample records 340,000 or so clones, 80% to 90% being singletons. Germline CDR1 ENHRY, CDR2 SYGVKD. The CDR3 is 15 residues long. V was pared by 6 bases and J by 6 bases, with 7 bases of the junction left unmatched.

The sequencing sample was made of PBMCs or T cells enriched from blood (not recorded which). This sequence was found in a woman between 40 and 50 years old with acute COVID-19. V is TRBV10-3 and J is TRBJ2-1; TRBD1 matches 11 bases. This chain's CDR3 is CAISEGQGGTNEQFF. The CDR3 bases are TGTGCCATCAGCGAGGGACAGGGGGGAACCAATGAGCAGTTCTTC.